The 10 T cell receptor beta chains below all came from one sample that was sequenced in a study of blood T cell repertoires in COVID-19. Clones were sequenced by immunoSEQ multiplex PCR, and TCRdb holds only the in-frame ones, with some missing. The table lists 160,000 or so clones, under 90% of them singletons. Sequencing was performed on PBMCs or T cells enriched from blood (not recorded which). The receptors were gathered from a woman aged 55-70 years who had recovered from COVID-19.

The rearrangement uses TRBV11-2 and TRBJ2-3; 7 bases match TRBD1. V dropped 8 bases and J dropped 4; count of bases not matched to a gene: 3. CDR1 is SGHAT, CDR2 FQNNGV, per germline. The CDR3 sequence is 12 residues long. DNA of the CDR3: TGTGCCAGCCGACAGGGTGCAGATACGCAGTATTTT. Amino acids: CASRQGADTQYF.

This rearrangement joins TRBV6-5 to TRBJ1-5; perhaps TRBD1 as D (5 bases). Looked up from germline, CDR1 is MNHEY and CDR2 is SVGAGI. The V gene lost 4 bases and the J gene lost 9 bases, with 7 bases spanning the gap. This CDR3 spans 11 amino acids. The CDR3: CASSSGGPQHF. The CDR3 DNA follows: TGTGCCAGCAGTTCGGGGGGGCCCCAGCATTTT.

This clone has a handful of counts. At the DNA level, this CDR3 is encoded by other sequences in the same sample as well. The CDR3, as DNA: TGTGCCAGCAGTTTTCAGGGGAACACTGAAGCTTTCTTT. It specifies CASSFQGNTEAFF. This rearrangement joins TRBV7-2 to TRBJ1-1, with D maybe TRBD1 (5 bases). The CDR3 is made up of 13 amino acids. The V gene lost 6 bases and the J gene lost 1 base, with 9 bases spanning the gap. Germline lookup yields CDR1 SGHTA and CDR2 FQGNSA.

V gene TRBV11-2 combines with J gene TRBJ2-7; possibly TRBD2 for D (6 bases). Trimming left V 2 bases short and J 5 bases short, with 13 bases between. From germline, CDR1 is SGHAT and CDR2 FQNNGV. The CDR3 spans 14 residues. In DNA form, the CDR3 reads TGTGCCAGCAGCTTAAACGGGGGTCCCCACGAGCAGTACTTC. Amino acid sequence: CASSLNGGPHEQYF.

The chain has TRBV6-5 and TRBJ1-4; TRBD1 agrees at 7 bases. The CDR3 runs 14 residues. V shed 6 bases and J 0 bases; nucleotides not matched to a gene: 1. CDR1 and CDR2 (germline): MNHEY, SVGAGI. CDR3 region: CASSGTATNEKLFF. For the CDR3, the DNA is TGTGCCAGCAGCGGGACAGCAACTAATGAAAAACTGTTTTTT.

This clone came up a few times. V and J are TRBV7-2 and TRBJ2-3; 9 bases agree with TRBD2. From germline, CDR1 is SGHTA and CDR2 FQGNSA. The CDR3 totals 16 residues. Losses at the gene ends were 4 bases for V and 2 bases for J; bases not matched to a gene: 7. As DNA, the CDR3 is TGTGCCAGCAGCTCCCTTGGCGGGGGGGTCACAGATACGCAGTATTTT. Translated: CASSSLGGGVTDTQYF. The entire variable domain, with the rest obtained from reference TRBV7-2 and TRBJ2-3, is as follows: GAGVSQSPSNKVTEKGKDVELRCDPISGHTALYWYRQSLGQGLEFLIYFQGNSAPDKSGLPSDRFSAERTGGSVSTLTIQRTQQEDSAVYLCASSSLGGGVTDTQYFGPGTRLTVL.

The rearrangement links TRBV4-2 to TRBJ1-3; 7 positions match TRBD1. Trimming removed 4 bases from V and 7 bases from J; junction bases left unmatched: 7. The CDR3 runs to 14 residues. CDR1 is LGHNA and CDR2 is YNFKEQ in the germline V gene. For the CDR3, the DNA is TGTGCCAGCAGCCCAGGGGGGTTGCGGAACACCATATATTTT. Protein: CASSPGGLRNTIYF.

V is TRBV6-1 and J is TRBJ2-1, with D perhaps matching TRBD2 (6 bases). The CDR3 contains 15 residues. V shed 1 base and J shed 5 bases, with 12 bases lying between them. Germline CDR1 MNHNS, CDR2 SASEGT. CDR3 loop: CASSEVWGDDNEQFF. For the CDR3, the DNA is TGTGCCAGCAGTGAAGTTTGGGGGGATGACAATGAGCAGTTCTTC.

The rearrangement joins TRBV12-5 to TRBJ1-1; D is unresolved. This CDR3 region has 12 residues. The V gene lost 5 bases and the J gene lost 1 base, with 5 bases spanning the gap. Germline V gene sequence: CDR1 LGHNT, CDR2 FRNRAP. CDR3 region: CASGRRNTEAFF. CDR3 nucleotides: TGTGCTAGTGGTCGCAGGAACACTGAAGCTTTCTTT. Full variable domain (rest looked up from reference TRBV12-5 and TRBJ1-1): DARVTQTPRHKVTEMGQEVTMRCQPILGHNTVFWYRQTMMQGLELLAYFRNRAPLDDSGMPKDRFSAEMPDATLATLKIQPSEPRDSAVYFCASGRRNTEAFFGQGTRLTVV.

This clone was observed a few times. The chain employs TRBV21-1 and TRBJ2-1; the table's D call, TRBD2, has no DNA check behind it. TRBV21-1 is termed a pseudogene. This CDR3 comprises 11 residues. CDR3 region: CASSAPTEQFF. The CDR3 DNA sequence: TGTGCCAGCAGCGCCCCTACTGAGCAGTTCTTC.